The 11 T cell receptor beta chains below come from one sample, sequenced in a study of blood T cell repertoires in COVID-19. Using immunoSEQ multiplex PCR, the repertoire was profiled, and TCRdb retains in-frame clones only, with some absent. The sample yields about 300,000 clones, approximately 90% seen once. Sequences were obtained from peripheral blood. All receptors come from a woman between 45 and 65 years old with COVID-19, enrolled during active disease.

The chain carries TRBV18 and TRBJ2-7; 7 positions match TRBD1. This CDR3 region has 15 residues. V dropped 1 base and J dropped 4; count of bases not matched to a gene: 7. Per germline, CDR1 KGHSH and CDR2 LQKENI. Written as DNA, the CDR3 is TGTGCCAGCTCACCACTTCCGGGACAGCCATACGAGCAGTACTTC. Translating it yields CASSPLPGQPYEQYF.

Here the CDR3 DNA reads TGTGCCAGCAGCTCCGGGTTGGGAGGGATAAAAGAGACCCAGTACTTC. As protein: CASSSGLGGIKETQYF. This rearrangement joins TRBV7-9 to TRBJ2-5, with 7 positions matching TRBD2. CDR1 and CDR2 from the germline V gene are SEHNR and FQNEAQ (reference sequence). The CDR3 sequence is 16 residues long. V lost 4 bases to trimming and J lost 3 bases; unmatched junction nucleotides: 11. Combining the CDR3 with reference TRBV7-9 and TRBJ2-5 gives the whole variable domain DTGVSQNPRHKITKRGQNVTFRCDPISEHNRLYWYRQTLGQGPEFLTYFQNEAQLEKSRLLSDRFSAERPKGSFSTLEIQRTEQGDSAMYLCASSSGLGGIKETQYFGPGTRLLVL.

The chain couples TRBV4-1 to TRBJ2-2; D might be TRBD1 (5 bases). Trimming removed 1 base at V and 7 bases at J, with 13 bases between. CDR3 length equals 15 residues. The germline V gene encodes CDR1 MGHRA and CDR2 YSYEKL. CDR3 coding DNA: TGCGCCAGCAGCCAAGTATTTCAGGGTTTCGGGGAGCTGTTTTTT. Translating gives CASSQVFQGFGELFF.

The J gene is TRBJ2-5, the V gene TRBV11-3; TRBD2 agrees at 8 bases. The CDR3 sequence is 15 residues long. From germline, CDR1 is SGHNT and CDR2 YENEEA. The V segment lost 3 bases and the J segment 1 base; nucleotides outside the gene matches: 4. CDR3 in DNA: TGTGCCAGCAGCTTTGGTAGCGGGGCCCAAGAGACCCAGTACTTC. It is translated as CASSFGSGAQETQYF.

This rearrangement joins TRBV4-2 to TRBJ2-6; 8 nucleotides align to TRBD1. The CDR3 runs 23 residues. The V and J ends lost 0 bases and 1 base, in that order; junction bases with no gene match: 20. Germline CDR1 LGHNA, CDR2 YNFKEQ. In DNA form, the CDR3 reads TGTGCCAGCAGCCAAGATGGCAGGATATCCACTGGGACAGGACCTTCTGGGGCCAACGTCCTGACTTTC. This translates into CASSQDGRISTGTGPSGANVLTF.

The chain links TRBV27 to TRBJ1-1; TRBD1 is a possible D gene (6 bases). This CDR3 has 15 residues. Trimming pared 2 bases from V and 0 bases from J, leaving 10 bases between. CDR1 is MNHEY and CDR2 is SMNVEV in the germline V gene (reference sequence). The CDR3 is CASSLAGAVNTEAFF. As DNA, the CDR3 is TGTGCCAGCAGTTTAGCGGGGGCGGTGAACACTGAAGCTTTCTTT.

This clone has just a few counts. This rearrangement joins TRBV9 to TRBJ2-7; D might be TRBD1 (8 bases). Germline V CDR1 and CDR2: SGDLS, YYNGEE. V lost 4 bases to trimming and J lost 5 bases, with 28 bases between them. The CDR3 is 18 residues long. The CDR3 loop reads CASSPPPGGQDGWDEQYF. Written as DNA, the CDR3 is TGTGCCAGCAGCCCTCCCCCGGGGGGACAGGACGGATGGGACGAGCAGTACTTC.

V and J are TRBV21-1 and TRBJ1-3. TRBV21-1 is a pseudogene segment. The CDR3 totals 20 residues. The CDR3 nucleotides are TGTGCCAGCAGCAGTAGATCGGGAGTAACTAGGGAGACCTCTGGAAACACCATATATTTT. This translates into CASSSRSGVTRETSGNTIYF.

The chain couples TRBV7-2 to TRBJ1-1; D is ambiguous. The CDR3 length is 13 residues. Germline V lookup: CDR1 SGHTA, CDR2 FQGNSA. V lost 2 bases, J lost 1 base, and 5 bases lay in between. CDR3 nucleotide sequence: TGTGCCAGCAGCTTACGTTGGAACACTGAAGCTTTCTTT. This translates into CASSLRWNTEAFF.

The rearrangement uses TRBV7-9 and TRBJ2-2, with a weak D call TRBD2 (7 bases). Germline V gene data show CDR1 as SEHNR and CDR2 as FQNEAQ (reference sequence). The CDR3 is made up of 17 amino acids. V gave up 3 bases and J gave up 4 bases, with 18 bases separating them. The CDR3 DNA follows: TGTGCCAGCAGCTTCTCCGGGGGCGGGAGAGGCACCGGGGAGCTGTTTTTT. Its protein is CASSFSGGGRGTGELFF.

The V and J genes are TRBV6-5 and TRBJ1-1, with 9 bases fitting TRBD1. Losses at the gene ends were 4 bases for V and 2 bases for J; bases not matched to a gene: 2. The CDR3 runs to 14 residues. CDR1 is MNHEY and CDR2 is SVGAGI in the germline V gene. CDR3 in amino acids: CASSSQGANTEAFF. CDR3 nucleotides: TGTGCCAGCAGTTCACAGGGGGCAAACACTGAAGCTTTCTTT.